This TCR beta chain emerged from a study of blood T cell repertoires in COVID-19. With V trimmed by 3 bases and J by 3 bases, 2 bases remained unmatched. CDR3 length equals 16 residues. Germline-derived CDR1 and CDR2 are LNHDA and SQIVND (reference sequence). Original processing notes: Using reference gene primer amplification, nucleated cell counts were estimated. Sequencing was performed with immunoSEQ multiplex PCR; in TCRdb, only in-frame clones are kept and a portion is missing. The V and J calls and clone size come from that table; D and trimming were worked out from the DNA. The sample holds 95,000 or so clones, roughly 80% seen once.

The source is a human donor in a cohort sampled during active COVID-19. The sample taken for sequencing was peripheral blood. The chain joins TRBV19 to TRBJ2-2; TRBD1 matches 12 bases. The CDR3 loop reads CASSMGTGGYTGELFF. DNA for the CDR3: TGTGCCAGTAGTATGGGGACAGGGGGCTACACCGGGGAGCTGTTTTTT.